Shown below are 11 T cell receptor beta chains from a single sample sequenced in a study of T cell responses to AZD1222 COVID-19 vaccine. Clones were read by immunoSEQ multiplex PCR, and TCRdb kept only the in-frame ones, dropping some. The table has roughly 42,000 clones, less than 85% seen once. The source was peripheral blood, collected on day 0 of AZD1222 vaccination. Every receptor here comes from an adult in good health.

V gene TRBV7-3 combines with J gene TRBJ2-7, with 10 bases lining up with TRBD1. Germline assignment: CDR1 SGHTA and CDR2 FQGTGA. This CDR3 has 15 residues. Trimming cost V 3 bases and J 0 bases; bases outside gene matches: 2. The CDR3 region has the DNA TGTGCCAGCAGCTTGACAGGGGGCCGCTCCTACGAGCAGTACTTC. It specifies CASSLTGGRSYEQYF. Drawing the rest from reference TRBV7-3 and TRBJ2-7, the complete variable domain is GAGVSQTPSNKVTEKGKYVELRCDPISGHTALYWYRQSLGQGPEFLIYFQGTGAADDSGLPNDRFFAVRPEGSVSTLKIQRTERGDSAVYLCASSLTGGRSYEQYFGPGTRLTVT.

The chain recombines TRBV24-1 with TRBJ1-1, with 7 bases matching TRBD1. V dropped 2 bases and J dropped 1; count of bases not matched to a gene: 9. Germline values: CDR1 KGHDR, CDR2 SFDVKD. CDR3 size: 17 residues. The CDR3 reads CATSDSGGLGENTEAFF. CDR3 nucleotide sequence: TGTGCCACCAGTGATTCAGGGGGTTTAGGGGAGAACACTGAAGCTTTCTTT.

CDR3 coding DNA: TGTGCCAGCAGTACGACAGGGACCAACTATGGCTACACCTTC. Translated, it gives CASSTTGTNYGYTF. V usage is TRBV28 and J usage is TRBJ1-2, with 7 positions matching TRBD1. CDR1 is MDHEN and CDR2 is SYDVKM in the germline V gene. J was trimmed by 2 bases and V by 5 bases; bases with no gene match: 5. The CDR3 runs to 14 residues.

V gene TRBV3-1 (or the pseudogene TRBV3-2) combines with J gene TRBJ2-1; 8 positions match TRBD1. The CDR3 contains 17 residues. Trimming at V came to 3 bases and at J to 0 bases, leaving 7 bases not matched to a gene. Per the germline V gene, CDR1 is LGHDT and CDR2 is YNNKEL (reference sequence). The CDR3: CASSHGTGFFSYNEQFF. The CDR3 coding sequence is TGTGCCAGCAGCCACGGGACAGGCTTTTTCTCCTACAATGAGCAGTTCTTC.

The chain has TRBV11-3 and TRBJ2-3; 9 nucleotides agree with TRBD1. The length of the CDR3 is 14 residues. The ends lost 5 bases at V and 5 bases at J; junction bases unmatched: 5. Germline V gene sequence: CDR1 SGHNT, CDR2 YENEEA. CDR3 DNA sequence: TGTGCCAGCAGCCACAGGGGGCGGGGAGATACGCAGTATTTT. Translating it yields CASSHRGRGDTQYF.

The sample holds a few counts of this clone. The V gene is TRBV7-2, the J gene TRBJ1-5; TRBD1 is a possible D gene (5 bases). V gave up 2 bases and J gave up 5 bases, with 7 bases separating them. In germline, CDR1 is SGHTA, CDR2 FQGNSA. The CDR3 runs to 13 residues. The CDR3 here is CASSLMGDQPQHF. CDR3 nucleotide sequence: TGTGCCAGCAGCTTAATGGGGGATCAGCCCCAGCATTTT.

The gene calls are TRBV28 and TRBJ1-2; perhaps TRBD1 as D (6 bases). V was cut by 7 bases and J by 2 bases, with 11 bases left in between. The CDR3 is made up of 13 amino acids. The germline V gene has CDR1 MDHEN and CDR2 SYDVKM. The CDR3 sequence: CASNLDRNYGYTF. As DNA, the CDR3 is TGTGCCAGCAACCTCGACAGGAACTATGGCTACACCTTC.

The V and J genes are TRBV11-2 and TRBJ2-3, with 7 bases aligning to TRBD1. CDR3 size: 16 residues. Trimming at V came to 5 bases and at J to 1 base, leaving 9 bases not matched to a gene. Germline lookup yields CDR1 SGHAT and CDR2 FQNNGV. The CDR3 spells CASSNRQGGGTDTQYF. The CDR3 bases are TGTGCCAGCAGCAACCGACAGGGCGGAGGCACAGATACGCAGTATTTT.

The CDR3, as DNA: TGTGCCAGCAGCCAAGCGCAGGGCCCTGATTCACCCCTCCACTTT. Amino acids: CASSQAQGPDSPLHF. The chain is built from TRBV3-1 (or the pseudogene TRBV3-2) and TRBJ1-6; TRBD1 might be the D (5 bases). The CDR3 is 15 residues long. The V end was cut by 1 base, the J end by 8 bases, with 12 bases between. CDR1 is LGHDT and CDR2 is YNNKEL in the germline V gene (reference sequence).

The rearrangement links TRBV21-1 to TRBJ1-5. TRBV21-1 represents a pseudogene. CDR3 length: 18 amino acids. The CDR3 DNA follows: TGTGCCAGCAGCGGACTCGGGACGGAAATGAATAGCAATCAGCCCCAGCATTTT. Amino acid sequence: CASSGLGTEMNSNQPQHF.

This chain connects TRBV7-6 to TRBJ1-5, with D possibly TRBD1 on 5 matching bases. Germline CDR1 SGHVS, CDR2 FNYEAQ. V lost 1 base and J 3 bases, leaving 7 bases between the germline ends. This CDR3 is 14 amino acids long. CDR3 region: CASSLGGYNQPQHF. As DNA, the CDR3 is TGTGCCAGCAGCTTAGGGGGGTACAATCAGCCCCAGCATTTT.